One T cell receptor beta chain is described in this entry. Its specificity is unknown. Sample barcodes and UMIs were carried by the TCR alpha and TCR beta cDNA libraries that 5'RACE generated with constant-segment primers. TCRdb recomputed calls from the 5' RACE reads with MiXCR, one row per CDR3 protein. Among roughly 480,000 distinct CDR3 sequences, around a quarter were seen once, and the ten largest hold roughly an eighth. CDR3 length equals 16 residues. Germline CDR1 is SEHNR and CDR2 is FQNEAQ (reference sequence). Germline trimming cut 5 bases from V and 3 bases from J; bases unmatched to any gene: 6. The source of the sample is a study of T-cell memory formation after mild COVID-19. Study summary: TCR clusters were largely donor specific.

Regarding the study as a whole: Memory sampled before infection contained some responding clones, suggesting cross-reactive memory joined. CD4+ bias marked clones expanding day 15 to 37, unlike balanced contracting clones.

Specimen: PBMCs or a T cell subset sorted from them (not recorded which). The V call is TRBV7-9, the J call TRBJ2-1; 11 bases match TRBD2. This clonotype originated in an adult woman who had mild COVID-19 (a few samples of this study predate the infection). Cell type and time point are not known. CDR3: CASSKKLAGDYNEQFF. CDR3 DNA sequence: TGTGCCAGCAGCAAAAAACTAGCGGGAGACTACAATGAGCAGTTCTTC.